These 7 T cell receptor beta chains share one sample of origin, sequenced in a study of patients and donors after allogeneic stem cell transplantation. TCRdb passed the RT-PCR reads through MiXCR, listing each CDR3 protein once. Of about 200,000 distinct CDR3 sequences in the sample, roughly two fifths were seen once. What was sequenced was blood, either unsorted or a sorted T cell fraction (not recorded which). Receptors were obtained from a human donor who was either an allogeneic HSCT recipient or a stem cell or donor lymphocyte infusion donor (not recorded which). It is not recorded whose cells these are; they may come from a transplant donor.

The chain carries TRBV25-1 and TRBJ1-6; 7 nucleotides match TRBD1. V dropped 4 bases and J dropped 10; count of bases not matched to a gene: 10. Germline lookup yields CDR1 MGHDK and CDR2 SYGVNS. The CDR3 spans 15 residues. This chain's CDR3 is CASSVGTAPGSPLHF. The CDR3 coding sequence is TGTGCCAGCAGTGTAGGGACAGCTCCGGGGTCACCCCTCCACTTT.

This sequence joins TRBV4-3 and TRBJ2-7; 12 bases are a match to TRBD2. This CDR3 contains 18 residues. The junction had 7 bases not matched to a gene; V was cut back by 1 base and J by 0 bases. CDR1 and CDR2 from the germline V gene are LGHNA and YSLEER. In DNA, the CDR3 is TGCGCCAGCAGCCAAGGTGCTAGCGGGGGGGCGAGCTCCTACGAGCAGTACTTC. Translated: CASSQGASGGASSYEQYF.

V usage is TRBV29-1 and J usage is TRBJ1-2; 7 nucleotides line up with TRBD1. Germline CDR1 SQVTM, CDR2 ANQGSEA. This CDR3 is 13 amino acids long. J lost 5 bases, V lost 7 bases, and 10 bases had no gene match. The CDR3 reads CSAVARGQYGYTF. CDR3 in DNA: TGCAGCGCCGTGGCCAGGGGACAGTATGGCTACACCTTC.

This clonotype was recorded a few times. V gene TRBV6-1 combines with J gene TRBJ1-1, with D possibly being TRBD1 (6 bases). Trimming removed 0 bases from V and 3 bases from J, with 17 bases in between. There are 17 residues in the CDR3. Germline loops: CDR1 MNHNS, CDR2 SASEGT. CDR3 in amino acids: CASSEAVRGTLDTEAFF. The CDR3 nucleotides read TGTGCCAGCAGTGAAGCGGTCAGGGGAACGTTGGACACTGAAGCTTTCTTT.

This clonotype was picked up a small number of times. As DNA, the CDR3 is TGTGCCAGCAGCATACCGGAGGGTTTGGCAGAGACCCAGTACTTC. This codes for CASSIPEGLAETQYF. The chain uses TRBV7-2 and TRBJ2-5; the D gene is possibly TRBD2 (6 bases). Germline CDR1 and CDR2: SGHTA and FQGNSA. The CDR3 is made up of 15 amino acids. The germline V and J ends were trimmed by 5 bases and 4 bases, with 17 bases remaining between them.

The rearrangement joins TRBV2 to TRBJ1-4, with TRBD1 identical over 9 bases. Germline values: CDR1 SNHLY, CDR2 FYNNEI. The CDR3 totals 16 residues. V was clipped by 3 bases and J by 8 bases; unmatched bases: 10. The CDR3 DNA reads as TGTGCCAGCAGTGAGACCTGGACAGGGGAAAAAGAAAAACTGTTTTTT. Its translation is CASSETWTGEKEKLFF. Full variable domain (rest looked up from reference TRBV2 and TRBJ1-4): EPEVTQTPSHQVTQMGQEVILRCVPISNHLYFYWYRQILGQKVEFLVSFYNNEISEKSEIFDDQFSVERPDGSNFTLKIRSTKLEDSAMYFCASSETWTGEKEKLFFGSGTQLSVL.

The rearrangement joins TRBV6-2 or TRBV6-3 to TRBJ2-7; 14 bases fit TRBD2. Germline lookup yields CDR1 MNHEY and CDR2 SVGEGT. The ends lost 6 bases at V and 3 bases at J; junction bases unmatched: 10. This CDR3 is built from 17 residues. DNA for the CDR3: TGTGCCAGCAGAGGGGGACTAGCGGGGGAACACATCTACGAGCAGTACTTC. It specifies CASRGGLAGEHIYEQYF.